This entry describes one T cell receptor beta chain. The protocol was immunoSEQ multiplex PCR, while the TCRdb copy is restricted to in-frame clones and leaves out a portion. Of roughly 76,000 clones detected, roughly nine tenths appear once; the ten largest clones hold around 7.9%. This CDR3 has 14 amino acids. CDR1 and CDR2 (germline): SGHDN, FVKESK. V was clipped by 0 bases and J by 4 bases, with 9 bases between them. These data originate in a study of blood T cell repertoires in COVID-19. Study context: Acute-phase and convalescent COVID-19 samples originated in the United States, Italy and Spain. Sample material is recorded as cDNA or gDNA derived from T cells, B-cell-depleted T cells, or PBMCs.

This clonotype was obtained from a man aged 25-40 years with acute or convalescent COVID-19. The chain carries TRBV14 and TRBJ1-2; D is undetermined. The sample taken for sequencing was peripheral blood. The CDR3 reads CASSQEGRGYGYTF. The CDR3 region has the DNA TGTGCCAGCAGCCAAGAGGGTCGAGGCTATGGCTACACCTTC.